This passage covers 21 T cell receptor beta chains from one sample sequenced in a study of Ad26.COV2.S vaccination and SARS-CoV-2 variants. Treatment denoted: 15 to 20 received Ad26.COV2.S at low or high dose, single or two shots; several received placebo; per-sample allocation not given. Specimens were obtained on day 63 following the first vaccine or placebo injection. The assay was immunoSEQ multiplex PCR, and TCRdb's table has in-frame clones only and misses some. The repertoire holds 400,000 to 450,000 clones, with around nine tenths as singletons. The specimen was peripheral blood, collected in a trial of Ad26.COV2.S vaccine versus placebo. These receptors were collected from a person between 18 and 65 years old who received the Ad26.COV2.S COVID-19 vaccine or a placebo.

The chain combines TRBV10-2 with TRBJ1-1; perhaps TRBD1 as D (5 bases). The CDR3 runs 14 residues. Between the trimmed V and J ends, which lost 6 bases and 3 bases, there was a span of 14 bases. Germline V gene sequence: CDR1 WSHSY, CDR2 SAAADI. The CDR3 loop is CASSRGAEHTEAFF. DNA for the CDR3: TGCGCCAGCAGCCGAGGGGCAGAACACACTGAAGCTTTCTTT.

The rearrangement joins TRBV19 to TRBJ1-4, with D possibly TRBD1 on 5 matching bases. Germline V gene lookup returns CDR1 LNHDA and CDR2 SQIVND (reference sequence). CDR3 length: 13 residues. V gave up 7 bases and J gave up 4 bases, with 10 bases separating them. The CDR3 spells CASTRQLNEKLFF. The CDR3 coding sequence is TGTGCCAGTACGCGACAGCTTAATGAAAAACTGTTTTTT.

V gene TRBV27 combines with J gene TRBJ2-5; 11 bases match TRBD2. The CDR3 has 18 residues. Germline-derived CDR1 and CDR2 are MNHEY and SMNVEV (reference sequence). V lost 8 bases to trimming and J lost 3 bases; unmatched junction nucleotides: 17. CDR3 protein: CASGPLGLADSRKETQYF. The CDR3 coding sequence is TGTGCCAGCGGCCCCCTGGGACTAGCGGACTCGAGGAAAGAGACCCAGTACTTC.

The chain has TRBV6-6 and TRBJ1-5, with 7 bases identical to TRBD1. Germline CDR1 MNHNY, CDR2 SVGAGI (reference sequence). This CDR3 comprises 13 residues. V lost 8 bases to trimming and J lost 2 bases; unmatched junction nucleotides: 3. The CDR3 reads CASDGQGNQPQHF. The CDR3 bases are TGTGCCAGCGACGGACAGGGCAATCAGCCCCAGCATTTT.

The chain carries TRBV7-2 and TRBJ2-5; 10 nucleotides match TRBD2. The length of the CDR3 is 16 residues. V lost 1 base to trimming and J lost 5 bases; unmatched junction nucleotides: 7. Germline-derived CDR1 and CDR2 are SGHTA and FQGNSA. This CDR3 reads CASSLVSGRPWETQYF. In DNA, the CDR3 is TGTGCCAGCAGCTTAGTTAGCGGGAGGCCTTGGGAGACCCAGTACTTC.

The chain uses TRBV2 and TRBJ1-5, with D perhaps matching TRBD1 (6 bases). From germline, CDR1 is SNHLY and CDR2 FYNNEI. This CDR3 is 15 amino acids long. V lost 6 bases to trimming and J lost 5 bases, with 17 bases between them. The CDR3 region is CASSSEAGDDQPQHF. Written as DNA, the CDR3 is TGTGCCAGCAGCTCAGAGGCAGGGGATGATCAGCCCCAGCATTTT.

V is TRBV18 and J is TRBJ2-7; D is uncertain. CDR1 and CDR2 (germline): KGHSH, LQKENI. This CDR3 spans 13 amino acids. Trimming took off 6 bases at V and 2 bases at J, with 11 bases between the two ends. The CDR3 is CASSLSRTYEQYF. The CDR3 DNA reads as TGTGCCAGCTCGCTGAGCAGAACCTACGAGCAGTACTTC. The full variable domain, rest sourced from reference TRBV18 and TRBJ2-7, is NAGVMQNPRHLVRRRGQEARLRCSPMKGHSHVYWYRQLPEEGLKFMVYLQKENIIDESGMPKERFSAEFPKEGPSILRIQQVVRGDSAAYFCASSLSRTYEQYFGPGTRLTVT.

The V and J genes are TRBV7-9 and TRBJ2-6, with D perhaps TRBD1 (6 bases). Per germline, CDR1 SEHNR and CDR2 FQNEAQ (reference sequence). Trimming took 7 bases from V and 4 from J, leaving 11 bases between them. The CDR3 totals 14 residues. CDR3 residues: CASKQGSGANVLTF. DNA of the CDR3: TGTGCCAGCAAACAGGGTTCGGGGGCCAACGTCCTGACTTTC.

This chain connects TRBV28 to TRBJ1-2; D is unresolved. The CDR3 length is 12 residues. Trimming removed 1 base from V and 8 bases from J, with 8 bases in between. The germline gives CDR1 MDHEN, CDR2 SYDVKM. The CDR3, as DNA: TGTGCCAGCAGTTTATCAGTTCAGGGCTACACCTTC. Its translation is CASSLSVQGYTF.

V gene TRBV5-8 combines with J gene TRBJ1-4, with D perhaps matching TRBD1 (6 bases). The CDR3 is made up of 18 amino acids. Trimming left V 0 bases short and J 8 bases short, with 23 bases between. Germline V CDR1 and CDR2: SGHTS, YDEGEE. CDR3 bases: TGTGCCAGCAGCTTGGGACGTTGGGGGCTCTCTGGCTTGGAAAAACTGTTTTTT. This codes for CASSLGRWGLSGLEKLFF.

The chain joins TRBV7-6 to TRBJ2-3; D call uncertain. The CDR3 covers 15 residues. The V end lost 1 base, the J end lost 5 bases, and 13 bases lay between the germline ends. Germline CDR1 and CDR2: SGHVS and FNYEAQ. This CDR3 reads CASSLGSAFGDTQYF. The CDR3 nucleotides read TGTGCCAGCAGCTTAGGATCTGCATTTGGAGATACGCAGTATTTT.

V usage is TRBV3-1 (or the pseudogene TRBV3-2) and J usage is TRBJ1-6; D not resolved. This CDR3 spans 18 amino acids. V lost 0 bases and J 5 bases, leaving 17 bases between the germline ends. Looked up from germline, CDR1 is LGHDT and CDR2 is YNNKEL (reference sequence). This CDR3 is CASSQDLTSLADNSPLHF. CDR3 bases: TGTGCCAGCAGCCAAGATCTTACTTCCCTGGCCGATAATTCACCCCTCCACTTT.

This clone has just one count. CDR3 residues: CAINPGAATLNYGYTF. The CDR3 nucleotides are TGTGCCATCAACCCAGGTGCGGCGACACTTAACTATGGCTACACCTTC. The gene calls are TRBV10-3 and TRBJ1-2; D unresolved. The V end lost 7 bases, the J end lost 1 base, and 19 bases lay between the germline ends. CDR1 and CDR2 (germline): ENHRY, SYGVKD. The CDR3 covers 16 residues.

The J gene is TRBJ1-2, the V gene TRBV29-1; D call uncertain. The CDR3 runs to 12 residues. Germline V gene data show CDR1 as SQVTM and CDR2 as ANQGSEA. Trimming took 6 bases from V and 4 from J, leaving 12 bases between them. The CDR3: CSVANAVYGYTF. The CDR3 DNA follows: TGCAGCGTCGCCAACGCCGTCTATGGCTACACCTTC.

The chain recombines TRBV28 with TRBJ2-2; 10 bases fit TRBD1. Germline V lookup: CDR1 MDHEN, CDR2 SYDVKM. Germline trimming cut 6 bases from V and 0 bases from J; bases unmatched to any gene: 4. The CDR3 spans 16 residues. This CDR3 reads CASSNGQGANTGELFF. In nucleotides, the CDR3 is TGTGCCAGCAGCAATGGACAGGGGGCGAACACCGGGGAGCTGTTTTTT.

The chain has TRBV5-5 and TRBJ1-1; D is possibly TRBD1 (5 bases). The CDR3 is 15 amino acids. Trimming pared 0 bases from V and 1 base from J, leaving 10 bases between. Germline assignment: CDR1 SGHKS and CDR2 YYEKEE (reference sequence). CDR3 DNA sequence: TGTGCCAGCAGCTTGGTGTGGGGGTCGAACACTGAAGCTTTCTTT. Protein sequence: CASSLVWGSNTEAFF.

CDR3 region: CASSIAGSEQFF. The CDR3 DNA reads as TGTGCCAGCAGTATAGCGGGAAGTGAGCAGTTCTTC. This rearrangement joins TRBV6-2 or TRBV6-3 to TRBJ2-1; 8 positions match TRBD2. The CDR3 covers 12 residues. V lost 5 bases, J lost 9 bases, and 3 bases stayed unmatched. Germline CDR1 reads MNHEY; CDR2 reads SVGEGT.

V gene TRBV13 combines with J gene TRBJ1-6; D uncertain. The V end was cut by 2 bases, the J end by 7 bases, with 6 bases between. CDR1 is PRHDT and CDR2 is FYEKMQ in the germline V gene (reference sequence). CDR3 size: 13 residues. CDR3 in amino acids: CASSLSRNSPLHF. CDR3 nucleotides: TGTGCCAGCAGCTTAAGCAGAAATTCACCCCTCCACTTT.

CDR3 DNA sequence: TGTGCCAGCAGCCAGAGACAGGGCTATCAGCCCCAGCATTTT. Amino acid sequence: CASSQRQGYQPQHF. The chain uses TRBV3-1 (or the pseudogene TRBV3-2) and TRBJ1-5; 7 bases match TRBD1. Losses at the gene ends were 3 bases for V and 5 bases for J; bases not matched to a gene: 4. Germline V gives CDR1 LGHDT, CDR2 YNNKEL (reference sequence). This CDR3 contains 14 residues.

The V gene is TRBV6-5, the J gene TRBJ2-7, with 12 bases aligning to TRBD2. Trimming cost V 4 bases and J 4 bases; bases outside gene matches: 8. From germline, CDR1 is MNHEY and CDR2 SVGAGI. The CDR3 spans 16 residues. CDR3 sequence: CASSSAGTSGLYEQYF. As DNA, the CDR3 is TGTGCCAGCAGTTCCGCCGGGACTAGCGGGTTGTACGAGCAGTACTTC.

This chain joins TRBV6-1 and TRBJ1-6, with D possibly being TRBD1 (5 bases). The ends were cut back, 2 bases at V and 0 bases at J, with 11 bases in the middle. CDR1 and CDR2 (germline): MNHNS, SASEGT. The CDR3 is 17 residues long. CDR3 protein: CASSEPGGSSYNSPLHF. For the CDR3, the DNA is TGTGCCAGCAGTGAACCCGGGGGGAGCTCCTATAATTCACCCCTCCACTTT.